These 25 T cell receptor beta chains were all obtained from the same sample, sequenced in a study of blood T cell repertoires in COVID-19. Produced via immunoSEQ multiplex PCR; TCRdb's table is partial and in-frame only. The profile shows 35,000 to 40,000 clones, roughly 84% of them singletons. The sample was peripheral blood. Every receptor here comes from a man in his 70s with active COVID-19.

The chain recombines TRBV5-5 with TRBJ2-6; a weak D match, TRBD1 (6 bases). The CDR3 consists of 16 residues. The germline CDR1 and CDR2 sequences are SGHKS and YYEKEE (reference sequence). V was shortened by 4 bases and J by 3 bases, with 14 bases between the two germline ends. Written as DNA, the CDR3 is TGTGCCAGCAGCCTGGAATCAGGGGTTGGGGCCAACGTCCTGACTTTC. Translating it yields CASSLESGVGANVLTF.

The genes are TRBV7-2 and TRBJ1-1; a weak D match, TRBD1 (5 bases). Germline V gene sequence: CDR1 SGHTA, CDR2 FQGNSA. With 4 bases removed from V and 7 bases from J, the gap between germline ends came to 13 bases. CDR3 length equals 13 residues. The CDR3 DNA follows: TGTGCCAGCAGCTCTCAGGGATTGGGTGAAGCTTTCTTT. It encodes CASSSQGLGEAFF.

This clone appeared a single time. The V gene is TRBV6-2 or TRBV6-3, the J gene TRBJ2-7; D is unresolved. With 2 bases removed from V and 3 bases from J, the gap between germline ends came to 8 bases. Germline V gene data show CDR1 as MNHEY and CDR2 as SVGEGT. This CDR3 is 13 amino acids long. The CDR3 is CASSYGQVYEQYF. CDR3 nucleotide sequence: TGTGCCAGCAGTTACGGGCAGGTCTACGAGCAGTACTTC.

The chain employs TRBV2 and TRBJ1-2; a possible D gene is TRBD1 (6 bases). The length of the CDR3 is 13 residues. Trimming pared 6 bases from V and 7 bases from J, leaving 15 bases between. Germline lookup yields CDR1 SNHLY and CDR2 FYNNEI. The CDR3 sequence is CASSPDRSSGYTF. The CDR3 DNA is TGTGCCAGCAGCCCCGACAGGTCCAGTGGCTACACCTTC.

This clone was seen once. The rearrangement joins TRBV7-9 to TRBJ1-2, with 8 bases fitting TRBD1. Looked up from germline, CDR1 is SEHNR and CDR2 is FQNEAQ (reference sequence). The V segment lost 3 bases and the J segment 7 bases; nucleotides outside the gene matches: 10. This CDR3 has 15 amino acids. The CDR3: CASSFSQGGMIGYTF. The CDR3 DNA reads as TGTGCCAGCAGCTTCTCACAGGGGGGGATGATTGGCTACACCTTC.

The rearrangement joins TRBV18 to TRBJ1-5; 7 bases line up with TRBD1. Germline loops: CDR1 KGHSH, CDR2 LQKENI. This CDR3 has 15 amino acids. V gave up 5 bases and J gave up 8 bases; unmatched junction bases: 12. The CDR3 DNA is TGTGCCAGCTCAGCTCCGACAGGGAATGCGGAGCCCCAGCATTTT. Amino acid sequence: CASSAPTGNAEPQHF.

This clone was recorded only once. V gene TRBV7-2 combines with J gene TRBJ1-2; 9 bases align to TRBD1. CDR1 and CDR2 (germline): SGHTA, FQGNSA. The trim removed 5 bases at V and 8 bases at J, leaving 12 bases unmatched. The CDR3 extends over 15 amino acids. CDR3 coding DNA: TGTGCCAGCAGCCTAAGGGTGGGACAGGGAGGCGGCTACACCTTC. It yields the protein CASSLRVGQGGGYTF.

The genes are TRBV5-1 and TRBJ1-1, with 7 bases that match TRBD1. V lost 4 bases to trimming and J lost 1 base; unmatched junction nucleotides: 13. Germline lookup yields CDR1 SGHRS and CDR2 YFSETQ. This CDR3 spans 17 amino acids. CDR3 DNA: TGCGCCAGCAGCCGGACCCAAAGGGGGCAGGGGAACACTGAAGCTTTCTTT. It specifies CASSRTQRGQGNTEAFF.

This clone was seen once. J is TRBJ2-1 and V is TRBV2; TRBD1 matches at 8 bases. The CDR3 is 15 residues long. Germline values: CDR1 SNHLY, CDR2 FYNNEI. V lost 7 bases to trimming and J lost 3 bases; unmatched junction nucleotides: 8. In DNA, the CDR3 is TGTGCCAGCAAAATGACAGGGGACCTCTACAATGAGCAGTTCTTC. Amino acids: CASKMTGDLYNEQFF. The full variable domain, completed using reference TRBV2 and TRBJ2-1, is EPEVTQTPSHQVTQMGQEVILRCVPISNHLYFYWYRQILGQKVEFLVSFYNNEISEKSEIFDDQFSVERPDGSNFTLKIRSTKLEDSAMYFCASKMTGDLYNEQFFGPGTRLTVL.

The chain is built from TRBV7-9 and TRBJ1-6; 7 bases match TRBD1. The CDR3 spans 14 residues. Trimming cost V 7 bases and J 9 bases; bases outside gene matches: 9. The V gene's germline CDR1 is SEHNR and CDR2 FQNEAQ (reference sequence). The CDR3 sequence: CASIQTGDGSPLHF. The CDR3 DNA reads TGTGCCAGCATCCAAACAGGGGACGGTTCACCCCTCCACTTT.

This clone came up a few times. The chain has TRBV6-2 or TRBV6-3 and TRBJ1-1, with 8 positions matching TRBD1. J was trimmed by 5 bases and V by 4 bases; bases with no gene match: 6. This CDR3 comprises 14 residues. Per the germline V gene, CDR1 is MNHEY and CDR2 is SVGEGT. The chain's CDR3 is CASSFRTGRTEAFF. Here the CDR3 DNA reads TGTGCCAGCAGTTTCCGGACAGGGCGGACTGAAGCTTTCTTT.

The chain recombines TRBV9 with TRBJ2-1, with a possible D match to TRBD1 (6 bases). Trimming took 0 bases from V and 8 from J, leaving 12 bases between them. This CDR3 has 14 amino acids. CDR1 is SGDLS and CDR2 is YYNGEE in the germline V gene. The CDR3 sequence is CASSVDRVIHEQFF. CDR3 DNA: TGTGCCAGCAGCGTAGACAGGGTAATCCATGAGCAGTTCTTC.

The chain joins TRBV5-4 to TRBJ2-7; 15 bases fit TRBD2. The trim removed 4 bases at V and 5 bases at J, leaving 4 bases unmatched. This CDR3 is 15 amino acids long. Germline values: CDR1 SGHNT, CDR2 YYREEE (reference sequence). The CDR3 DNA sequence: TGTGCCAGCAGCCGGACTAGCGGGGGGGCCAACGAGCAGTACTTC. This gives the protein CASSRTSGGANEQYF.

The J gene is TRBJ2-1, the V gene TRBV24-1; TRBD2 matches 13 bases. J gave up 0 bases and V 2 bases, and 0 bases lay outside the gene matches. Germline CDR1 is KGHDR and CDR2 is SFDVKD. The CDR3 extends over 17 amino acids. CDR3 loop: CATSDWTSGSSYNEQFF. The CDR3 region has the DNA TGTGCCACCAGTGATTGGACTAGCGGGAGCTCCTACAATGAGCAGTTCTTC.

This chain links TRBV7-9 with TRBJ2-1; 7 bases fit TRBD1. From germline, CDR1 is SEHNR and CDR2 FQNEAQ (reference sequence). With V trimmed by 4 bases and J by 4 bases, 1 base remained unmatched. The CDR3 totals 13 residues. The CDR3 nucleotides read TGTGCCAGCAGCTGGGGACAGTACAATGAGCAGTTCTTC. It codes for CASSWGQYNEQFF.

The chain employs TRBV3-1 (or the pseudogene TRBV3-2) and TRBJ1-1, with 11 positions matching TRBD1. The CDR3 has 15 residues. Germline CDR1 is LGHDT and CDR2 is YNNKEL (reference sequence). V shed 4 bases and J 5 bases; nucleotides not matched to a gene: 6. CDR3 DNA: TGTGCCAGCAGCCCACCGGACAGGGGGCGGACTGAAGCTTTCTTT. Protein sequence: CASSPPDRGRTEAFF.

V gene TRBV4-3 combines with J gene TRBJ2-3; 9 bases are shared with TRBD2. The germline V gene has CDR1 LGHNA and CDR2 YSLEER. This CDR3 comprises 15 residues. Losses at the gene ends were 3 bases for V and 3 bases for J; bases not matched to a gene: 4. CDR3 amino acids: CASSQALAGTDTQYF. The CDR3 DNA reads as TGCGCCAGCAGCCAGGCGCTAGCGGGAACAGATACGCAGTATTTT.

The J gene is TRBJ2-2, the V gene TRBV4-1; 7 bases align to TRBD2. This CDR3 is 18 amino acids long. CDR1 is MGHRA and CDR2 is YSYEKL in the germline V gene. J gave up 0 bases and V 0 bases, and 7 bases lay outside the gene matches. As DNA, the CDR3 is TGCGCCAGCAGCCAAGATCCCACTAGCGCTACGAACACCGGGGAGCTGTTTTTT. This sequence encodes CASSQDPTSATNTGELFF.

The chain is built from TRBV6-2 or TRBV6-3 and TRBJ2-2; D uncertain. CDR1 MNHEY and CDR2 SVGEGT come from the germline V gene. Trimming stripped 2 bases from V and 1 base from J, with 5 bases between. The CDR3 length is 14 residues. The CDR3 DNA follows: TGTGCCAGCAGTTACAGAGGGAACACCGGGGAGCTGTTTTTT. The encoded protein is CASSYRGNTGELFF.

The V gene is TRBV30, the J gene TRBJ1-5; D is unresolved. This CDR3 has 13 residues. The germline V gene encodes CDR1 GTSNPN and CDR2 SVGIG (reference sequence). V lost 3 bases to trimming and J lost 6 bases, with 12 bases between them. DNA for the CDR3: TGTGCCTGGAGCCGGGAGGCGGGTCAGCCCCAGCATTTT. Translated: CAWSREAGQPQHF.

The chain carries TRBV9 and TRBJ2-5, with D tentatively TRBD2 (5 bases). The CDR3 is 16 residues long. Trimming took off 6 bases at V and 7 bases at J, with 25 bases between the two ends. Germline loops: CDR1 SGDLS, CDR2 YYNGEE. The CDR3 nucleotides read TGTGCCAGCACCCCTCGGGATGGAGGTCAAGGAGGGACCCAGTACTTC. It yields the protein CASTPRDGGQGGTQYF.

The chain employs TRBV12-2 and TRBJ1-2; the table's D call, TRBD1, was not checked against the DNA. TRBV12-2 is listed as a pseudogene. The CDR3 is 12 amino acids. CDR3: CASRYQGNGYTF. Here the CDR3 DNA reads TGTGCAAGTCGCTATCAGGGAAATGGCTACACCTTC.

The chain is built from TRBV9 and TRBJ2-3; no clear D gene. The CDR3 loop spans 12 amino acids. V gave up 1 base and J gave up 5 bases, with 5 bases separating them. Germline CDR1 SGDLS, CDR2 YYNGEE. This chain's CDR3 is CASSVLGDTQYF. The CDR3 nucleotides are TGTGCCAGCAGCGTACTAGGAGATACGCAGTATTTT. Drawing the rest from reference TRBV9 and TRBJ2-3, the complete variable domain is DSGVTQTPKHLITATGQRVTLRCSPRSGDLSVYWYQQSLDQGLQFLIQYYNGEERAKGNILERFSAQQFPDLHSELNLSSLELGDSALYFCASSVLGDTQYFGPGTRLTVL.

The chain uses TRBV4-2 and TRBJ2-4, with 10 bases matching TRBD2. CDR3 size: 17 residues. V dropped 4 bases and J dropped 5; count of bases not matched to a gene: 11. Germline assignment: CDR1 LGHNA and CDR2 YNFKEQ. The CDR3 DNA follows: TGTGCCAGCAGCCTCGGCAGCGGGGGGGGAGGGGAAAACATTCAGTACTTC. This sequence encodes CASSLGSGGGGENIQYF.

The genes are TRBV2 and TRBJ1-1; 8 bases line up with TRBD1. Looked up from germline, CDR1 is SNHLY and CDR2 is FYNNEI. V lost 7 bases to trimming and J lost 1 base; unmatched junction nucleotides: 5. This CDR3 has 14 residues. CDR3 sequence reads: CASIGDRGNTEAFF. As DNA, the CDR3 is TGTGCCAGCATCGGAGACAGGGGGAACACTGAAGCTTTCTTT.